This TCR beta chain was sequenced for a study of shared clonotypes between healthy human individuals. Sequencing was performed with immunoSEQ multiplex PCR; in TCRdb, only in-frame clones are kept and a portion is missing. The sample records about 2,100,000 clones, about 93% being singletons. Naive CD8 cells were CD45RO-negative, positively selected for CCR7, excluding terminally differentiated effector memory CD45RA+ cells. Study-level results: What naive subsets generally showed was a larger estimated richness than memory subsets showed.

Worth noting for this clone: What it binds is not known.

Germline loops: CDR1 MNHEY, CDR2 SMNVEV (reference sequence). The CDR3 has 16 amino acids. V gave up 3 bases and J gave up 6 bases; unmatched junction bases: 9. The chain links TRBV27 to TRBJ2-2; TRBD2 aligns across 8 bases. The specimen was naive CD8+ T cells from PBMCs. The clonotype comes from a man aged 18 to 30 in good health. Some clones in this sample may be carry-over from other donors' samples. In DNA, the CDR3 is TGTGCCAGCAGTTTCTCCCAGCGGGAGTTATCCGGGGAGCTGTTTTTT. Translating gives CASSFSQRELSGELFF.